Detailed here is one T cell receptor beta chain. No cognate antigen has been identified for it. Base quality data are lacking; no much larger clone is found one base away. The time point label, read with the paper, signifies: 12 months on ibrutinib. For TCR beta library preparation, 1.5 to 2 micrograms of genomic DNA was extracted from cryopreserved PBMCs. High-throughput TCR beta sequencing was performed on longitudinal blood samples from CLL patients receiving ibrutinib monotherapy. Patients were enrolled in a phase 2 open-label single-center ibrutinib monotherapy trial. The V and J ends are trimmed by 5 bases and 2 bases, leaving 19 bases between them. Sequences SGHNT (CDR1) and YYREEE (CDR2) are obtained from the germline V gene (reference sequence). Counted from cysteine to phenylalanine, this CDR3 has 16 amino acids. Only the CDR3 region is kept as DNA, spanning 48 bases read in frame from base 1.

This specimen comes from a study of cytotoxic CD8 clonotypes in ibrutinib-treated CLL (TCRdb year 2021). General notes on the study: The cohort had around twelve relapsed/refractory and 15 treatment-naive patients; 17 were IGHV unmutated. Responses were partial in some 24 patients and complete in 2; after median approximately 69 months follow-up, around 15 stayed in remission and some twelve progressed. The response samples were drawn at a median of approximately twelve months into treatment, with a range of roughly 6 to 40 months. An average of about 250,000 productive templates and 94,082 productive rearrangements was obtained per sample. Longitudinal samples were obtainable from about 30% of the roughly 86 participants in the trial. Cryopreserved peripheral blood mononuclear cells were collected at three points: before therapy, at response, and at either sustained remission or disease progression. Every sample from remission and from progressive disease was obtained while the patients were still on ibrutinib.

Summary of the overall study and its limitations: Clonality rose at ibrutinib response, remained stable during sustained remission, and dropped back toward baseline at progression. Sustained-remission and progressing patients did not have matched sampling times, and lymph node repertoires were not examined. At baseline, clonality was higher than in age-matched healthy donors and showed a strong correlation with circulating CD8+ T-cell counts. Public clonotypes were rare and either shrank or stayed stable during treatment, and the rise in clonality at ibrutinib response reflected expansion of private clonotypes.

On a MiSeq, deep resolution sequencing aimed for a depth between 1 in 1 million and 1 in 200,000 T cells, with each clonotype covered around 10x on average. The immunoSEQ hsTCRB Kit was used to generate TCR beta libraries. In the original analysis: The data were analyzed with ImmunoSEQ Analyzer and ImmunoSEQ Data Assistant, and V, D and J gene assignments followed IMGT definitions. Clonality, which ranges from 0 to 1, was calculated by subtracting the normalized Shannon entropy of productive rearrangement frequencies from one. Only overrepresented clonotypes making up at least 0.05% of each patient's repertoire were included in the public clonotype analysis. Thirteen repertoires from age-matched healthy donors, obtained from immuneACCESS, served as clonality controls. What TCRdb holds here is the immuneACCESS table cut down to in-frame rearrangements. Part of the clones is not present; checked against another copy, under half of the missing clones reflect an unresolved V gene, and the others are unexplained. V and J calls plus clone size are reproduced from that table; the DNA served to infer D and trimming. A total of tens of thousands of clones appear in this sample, 75% to 95% of them only once. The ten largest account for 3% to 3.5% of the sample.

This sequence was found in a human donor with chronic lymphocytic leukemia. Sequenced here: PBMCs, sampled after 12 months of ibrutinib treatment. The chain uses TRBV5-4 and TRBJ2-5; a tentative D match to TRBD1 spans 6 bases. Here is the DNA: TGTGCCAGCAGTCCTGGACAGAGCATCCGTCAAGAGACCCAGTACTTC. This gives the protein CASSPGQSIRQETQYF.